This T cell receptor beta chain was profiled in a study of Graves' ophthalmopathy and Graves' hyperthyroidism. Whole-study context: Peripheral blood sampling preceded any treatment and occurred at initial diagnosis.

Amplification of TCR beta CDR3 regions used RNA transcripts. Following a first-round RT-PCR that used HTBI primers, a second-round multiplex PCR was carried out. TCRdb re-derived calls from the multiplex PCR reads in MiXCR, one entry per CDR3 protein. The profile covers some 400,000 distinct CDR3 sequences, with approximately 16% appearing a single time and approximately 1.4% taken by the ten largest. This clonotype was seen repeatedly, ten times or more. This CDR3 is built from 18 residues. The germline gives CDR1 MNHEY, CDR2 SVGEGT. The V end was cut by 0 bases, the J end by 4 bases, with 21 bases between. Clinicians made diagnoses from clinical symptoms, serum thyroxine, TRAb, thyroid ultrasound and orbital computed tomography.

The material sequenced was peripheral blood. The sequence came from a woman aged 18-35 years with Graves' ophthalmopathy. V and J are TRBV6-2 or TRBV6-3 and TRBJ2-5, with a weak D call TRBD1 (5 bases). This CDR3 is CASSYSTPPARERETQYF. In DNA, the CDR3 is TGTGCCAGCAGTTACTCGACCCCCCCCGCCAGGGAAAGAGAGACCCAGTACTTC.